The T cell receptor beta chain under discussion was sequenced for a study of CD8+CD57+ T cells in acquired aplastic anemia. Turning to the study itself: CD4+ and CD8+ cells, once sorted, gave DNA averaging roughly 3.2 ug. Study results and limitations: Significant differences in CD8+ Simpson's diversity were not observed between patients and controls. Common to patients and controls were roughly 30 CD8+ CDR3 sequences.

Germline V gene lookup returns CDR1 SGHKS and CDR2 YYEKEE (reference sequence). V lost 3 bases and J lost 0, with 10 bases in between. The CDR3 spans 15 residues. Individuals selected for sequencing had exhibited CD8+CD57+ cell expansion on flow cytometry. The patients, all of them, had severe acquired aplastic anemia. Comment on this clonotype: Its target is unknown.

Using genomic DNA as the template, TCR beta VDJ and CDR3 profiling was carried out. Using its own MiXCR run on the reads, TCRdb lists one record per CDR3 protein. In the table there are about 200,000 distinct CDR3 sequences, approximately 65% of which are singletons. Material for sequencing was sorted CD4+, CD8+, or CD8+CD57+ T cells (not recorded which) from PBMCs. The sequence was obtained from a human donor with aplastic anemia. J is TRBJ2-1 and V is TRBV5-5; D is ambiguous. CDR3 DNA sequence: TGTGCCAGCAGCTGGCGGAAAGGCTCCTACAATGAGCAGTTCTTC. It is translated as CASSWRKGSYNEQFF.